These 8 T cell receptor beta chains share one sample of origin, sequenced in a study of a mutant IDH1 vaccine in newly diagnosed glioma. Time point denoted: baseline, week 1 (first vaccination visit). Documented treatment: pre-vaccination baseline after standard-of-care therapy. The table came from immunoSEQ multiplex PCR; TCRdb's copy has only in-frame clones and leaves some out. The data show 50,000 to 75,000 clones, about 91% seen once. The sequenced sample was PBMCs, obtained from a glioma patient treated with radiotherapy, temozolomide or both. The receptor source for this set is a man aged 50 or older with glioma.

The rearrangement joins TRBV30 to TRBJ1-5; 7 nucleotides align to TRBD1. The germline V gene encodes CDR1 GTSNPN and CDR2 SVGIG (reference sequence). The trim removed 0 bases at V and 3 bases at J, leaving 2 bases unmatched. The CDR3 covers 14 residues. DNA of the CDR3: TGTGCCTGGAGTGTAGGGACAGTCAATCAGCCCCAGCATTTT. It translates to CAWSVGTVNQPQHF.

This CDR3 reads CASSELGFILFF. CDR3 in DNA: TGTGCCAGCAGTGAGCTCGGGTTTATTCTGTTTTTT. The chain employs TRBV6-1 and TRBJ1-4; D unclear. CDR3 size: 12 residues. Germline V CDR1 and CDR2: MNHNS, SASEGT. The V end lost 3 bases, the J end lost 14 bases, and 13 bases lay between the germline ends.

The chain recombines TRBV6-6 with TRBJ1-1, with D tentatively TRBD1 (5 bases). The CDR3 covers 15 residues. Trimming pared 2 bases from V and 4 bases from J, leaving 14 bases between. Germline values: CDR1 MNHNY, CDR2 SVGAGI (reference sequence). This CDR3 reads CASSYSAGGSTEAFF. The DNA for the CDR3 is TGTGCCAGCAGTTACAGCGCGGGGGGTTCCACTGAAGCTTTCTTT.

The V gene is TRBV7-3, the J gene TRBJ2-6, with 10 bases matching TRBD1. This CDR3 contains 18 residues. The V gene end was trimmed by 1 base and the J gene end by 2 bases; junction bases not matched to a gene: 5. CDR1 is SGHTA and CDR2 is FQGTGA in the germline V gene. As DNA, the CDR3 is TGTGCCAGCAGCTTAATGGGACAGGGGATACCTGGGGCCAACGTCCTGACTTTC. Protein product: CASSLMGQGIPGANVLTF.

J is TRBJ2-2 and V is TRBV5-1; 10 bases line up with TRBD1. This CDR3 has 16 residues. Germline lookup yields CDR1 SGHRS and CDR2 YFSETQ. The V and J ends lost 4 bases and 7 bases, in that order; junction bases with no gene match: 10. The CDR3 nucleotides are TGCGCCAGCAGCGTTACCGGGACAGGGGCTGGCGGGGAGCTGTTTTTT. Translation: CASSVTGTGAGGELFF.

As concerns this clone: One end of the junction does not line up with germline, which may come from a read error. The gene calls are TRBV29-1 and TRBJ2-7; D is possibly TRBD2 (6 bases). The CDR3 is made up of 12 amino acids. Germline V gene sequence: CDR1 SQVTM, CDR2 ANQGSEA. CDR3: CSVDQEVGGISF. The CDR3 bases are TGCAGCGTTGATCAGGAGGTCGGGGGTATCTCCTTC.

The V and J genes are TRBV7-2 and TRBJ1-5; possible D gene TRBD1, 6 bases. V lost 1 base to trimming and J lost 6 bases, with 10 bases between them. The CDR3 has 14 residues. Germline CDR1 SGHTA, CDR2 FQGNSA. The CDR3 reads CASSLVIGGQPQHF. The CDR3 DNA follows: TGTGCCAGCAGCTTAGTGATAGGGGGTCAGCCCCAGCATTTT.

The chain uses TRBV7-9 and TRBJ1-2; D is uncertain. V lost 5 bases, J lost 4 bases, and 8 bases lay in between. Germline V gene data show CDR1 as SEHNR and CDR2 as FQNEAQ (reference sequence). This CDR3 region has 12 residues. CDR3 sequence: CASSLGTYGYTF. The CDR3 DNA follows: TGTGCCAGCAGCCTGGGAACCTATGGCTACACCTTC. Complete variable domain (other parts from reference TRBV7-9 and TRBJ1-2): DTGVSQNPRHKITKRGQNVTFRCDPISEHNRLYWYRQTLGQGPEFLTYFQNEAQLEKSRLLSDRFSAERPKGSFSTLEIQRTEQGDSAMYLCASSLGTYGYTFGSGTRLTVV.